A selection of T cell receptor beta chains follows, all from one sample in a study of human T cells and chemical hapten exposure. One entry per CDR3 protein, called by TCRdb with MiXCR from the RACE reads. The data contain tens of thousands of distinct CDR3 sequences, around a tenth of them singletons. The sequences come from whole blood, collected in connection with sensitization to the hapten diphenylcyclopropenone (DPC). The receptors come from a woman between 25 and 40 years old with alopecia areata. Some clones in this sample may be carry-over from other donors' samples. The CDR3 runs from the conserved cysteine through the conserved F or W. A D gene is named only where the DNA matches it firmly. The size field is filled for only some rows; it gives once, few, many or a size class.

d_call: TRBD1
v_call: TRBV7-9
j_call: TRBJ2-5
clone_size: many
cdr3_nt: TGTGCCAGCAACCCGGGACAGGGAAGAGAGACCCAGTACTTC
cdr3_aa: CASNPGQGRETQYF

d_call: -
v_call: TRBV2
j_call: TRBJ2-5
clone_size: once
cdr3_nt: TGTGCCAGCAGTGAAGCGGGCCAGCCCCAAGAGACCCAGTACTTC
cdr3_aa: CASSEAGQPQETQYF

d_call: TRBD1
v_call: TRBV19
j_call: TRBJ1-5
clone_size: -
cdr3_nt: TGTGCCAGTGAAACCGGGACAGGTTTTCAGCCCCAGCATTTT
cdr3_aa: CASETGTGFQPQHF

d_call: -
v_call: TRBV29-1
j_call: TRBJ1-2
clone_size: -
cdr3_nt: TGCAGCGTTGATCGACAGAGTCCTAACTATGGCTACACCTTC
cdr3_aa: CSVDRQSPNYGYTF

d_call: -
v_call: TRBV7-9
j_call: TRBJ1-6
clone_size: -
cdr3_nt: TGTGCCAGCAGCTTAAGCGGGAGTCAATATAATTCACCCCTCCACTTT
cdr3_aa: CASSLSGSQYNSPLHF

d_call: -
v_call: TRBV29-1
j_call: TRBJ2-2
clone_size: -
cdr3_nt: TGCAGCGCCCAGCGCCCCACCGGGGAGCTGTTTTTT
cdr3_aa: CSAQRPTGELFF

d_call: -
v_call: TRBV12-3/TRBV12-4
j_call: TRBJ1-1
clone_size: many
cdr3_nt: TGTGCCAGCACTCTAAGGGCCAGAGGCACTGAAGCTTTCTTT
cdr3_aa: CASTLRARGTEAFF

d_call: TRBD1
v_call: TRBV4-1
j_call: TRBJ1-6
clone_size: many
cdr3_nt: TGCGCCAGCAGCCCAGGGACAGGGGTAAGGCCCCTCCACTTT
cdr3_aa: CASSPGTGVRPLHF

d_call: -
v_call: TRBV7-3
j_call: TRBJ2-7
clone_size: -
cdr3_nt: TGTGCCAGCAGCCAAGCCCCAGCAACGGCGAACGAGCAGTACTTC
cdr3_aa: CASSQAPATANEQYF

d_call: -
v_call: TRBV7-9
j_call: TRBJ2-2
clone_size: many
cdr3_nt: TGTGCCAGCAGCTACGTGGAGTCGAACACCGGGGAGCTGTTTTTT
cdr3_aa: CASSYVESNTGELFF

d_call: -
v_call: TRBV3-1
j_call: TRBJ2-1
clone_size: few
cdr3_nt: TGTGCCAGCAGCCCCCCTGGGCGGACCACCAATGAGCAGTTCTTC
cdr3_aa: CASSPPGRTTNEQFF

d_call: -
v_call: TRBV5-1
j_call: TRBJ2-3
clone_size: many
cdr3_nt: TGCGCCAGCAGCAGAGGACTTGATCTCCGCACAGATACGCAGTATTTT
cdr3_aa: CASSRGLDLRTDTQYF

d_call: -
v_call: TRBV19
j_call: TRBJ2-7
clone_size: few
cdr3_nt: TGTGCCACAACCAAGACCGGGACCTACGAGCAGTACTTC
cdr3_aa: CATTKTGTYEQYF

d_call: -
v_call: TRBV11-2
j_call: TRBJ2-7
clone_size: many
cdr3_nt: TGTGCCAGCAGCCCTGGCAGTTCCTACGAGCAGTACTTC
cdr3_aa: CASSPGSSYEQYF

d_call: -
v_call: TRBV29-1
j_call: TRBJ2-7
clone_size: many
cdr3_nt: TGCAGCGCTTCCGGGACAAATCTCGAGGAGCAGTACTTC
cdr3_aa: CSASGTNLEEQYF

d_call: -
v_call: TRBV12-3/TRBV12-4
j_call: TRBJ1-1
clone_size: many
cdr3_nt: TGTGCCAGCGCACGAAGGGCTGAAGCTTTCTTT
cdr3_aa: CASARRAEAFF

d_call: -
v_call: TRBV12-3/TRBV12-4
j_call: TRBJ2-2
clone_size: -
cdr3_nt: TGTGCCAGCGAAAGGGGGGTCTTAGCCACCGGGGAGCTGTTTTTT
cdr3_aa: CASERGVLATGELFF

d_call: -
v_call: TRBV6-2/TRBV6-3
j_call: TRBJ2-5
clone_size: many
cdr3_nt: TGTGCCAGCAGCCCACGGGACATATTTTCGGAGACCCAGTACTTC
cdr3_aa: CASSPRDIFSETQYF

d_call: -
v_call: TRBV9
j_call: TRBJ1-1
clone_size: -
cdr3_nt: TGTGCCAGCAGCGTAGGGAGCAACACTGAAGCTTTCTTT
cdr3_aa: CASSVGSNTEAFF

d_call: -
v_call: TRBV20-1
j_call: TRBJ2-3
clone_size: few
cdr3_nt: TGCAGTGCTAGAGGTGGGCAGACCCTTTACACAGATACGCAGTATTTT
cdr3_aa: CSARGGQTLYTDTQYF

d_call: -
v_call: TRBV7-8
j_call: TRBJ2-3
clone_size: many
cdr3_nt: TGTGCCAGCAGCTTACAGAGCGGATTGAGCACAGATACGCAGTATTTT
cdr3_aa: CASSLQSGLSTDTQYF

d_call: -
v_call: TRBV5-1
j_call: TRBJ1-2
clone_size: few
cdr3_nt: TGCGCCAGCAGCTTGGCTTCCGGGACTTTGAGAGGCTACACCTTC
cdr3_aa: CASSLASGTLRGYTF

d_call: TRBD1
v_call: TRBV20-1
j_call: TRBJ1-2
clone_size: -
cdr3_nt: TGCAGTGCTGGACAGGGCGGCTATGGCTACACCTTC
cdr3_aa: CSAGQGGYGYTF

d_call: -
v_call: TRBV19
j_call: TRBJ1-5
clone_size: few
cdr3_nt: TGTGCCAGTAGTATGAGGGGGAACCGCAATCAGCCCCAGCATTTT
cdr3_aa: CASSMRGNRNQPQHF

d_call: -
v_call: TRBV5-6
j_call: TRBJ1-1
clone_size: many
cdr3_nt: TGTGCCAGCAGCCAAACAGGGAACACTGAAGCTTTCTTT
cdr3_aa: CASSQTGNTEAFF

d_call: -
v_call: TRBV4-1
j_call: TRBJ2-7
clone_size: few
cdr3_nt: TGCGCCAGCAGCCTCAGGCCAGGGTACGAGCAGTACTTC
cdr3_aa: CASSLRPGYEQYF

d_call: -
v_call: TRBV6-6
j_call: TRBJ1-5
clone_size: few
cdr3_nt: TGTGCCAGCAGCATGGGGGGGGTTCAGCCCCAGCATTTT
cdr3_aa: CASSMGGVQPQHF

d_call: -
v_call: TRBV7-2
j_call: TRBJ2-7
clone_size: few
cdr3_nt: TGTGCCAGCAGCTTAAGAGGGTACTCCTACGAGCAGTACTTC
cdr3_aa: CASSLRGYSYEQYF

d_call: -
v_call: TRBV3-1
j_call: TRBJ1-6
clone_size: many
cdr3_nt: TGTGCCAGCAGCCAAGATCGGATAAGTTTAAATTCACCCCTCCACTTT
cdr3_aa: CASSQDRISLNSPLHF

d_call: -
v_call: TRBV27
j_call: TRBJ1-2
clone_size: few
cdr3_nt: TGTGCCAGCAGTTTACGGAGGACGTCGGTGTCCTCTAACTATGGCTACACCTTC
cdr3_aa: CASSLRRTSVSSNYGYTF

d_call: -
v_call: TRBV5-1
j_call: TRBJ1-2
clone_size: few
cdr3_nt: TGCGCCAGCAGCTTGACTCAGGGAGGAGGACTTGGCTACACCTTC
cdr3_aa: CASSLTQGGGLGYTF

d_call: -
v_call: TRBV5-6
j_call: TRBJ1-1
clone_size: -
cdr3_nt: TGTGCCAGCAGCTTGTTGCGGGAGTACACTGAAGCTTTCTTT
cdr3_aa: CASSLLREYTEAFF

d_call: -
v_call: TRBV14
j_call: TRBJ2-1
clone_size: few
cdr3_nt: TGTGCCAGCAGCCAAACGACGGTAAATGAGCAGTTCTTC
cdr3_aa: CASSQTTVNEQFF

d_call: -
v_call: TRBV19
j_call: TRBJ2-3
clone_size: few
cdr3_nt: TGTGCCAGTAGTTGGAATACTAGGACAGATACGCAGTATTTT
cdr3_aa: CASSWNTRTDTQYF

d_call: TRBD1
v_call: TRBV5-5
j_call: TRBJ2-7
clone_size: -
cdr3_nt: TGTGCCAGCAGCGAACCGCCGGACAGGGGCTACGAGCAGTACTTC
cdr3_aa: CASSEPPDRGYEQYF

d_call: -
v_call: TRBV4-1
j_call: TRBJ2-1
clone_size: few
cdr3_nt: TGCGCCAGCAGCACCACACCCGGAACTAGCTCCTACAATGAGCAGTTCTTC
cdr3_aa: CASSTTPGTSSYNEQFF

d_call: TRBD2
v_call: TRBV5-1
j_call: TRBJ2-3
clone_size: few
cdr3_nt: TGCGCCAGCAGCTCGCTAGCGGGGGGGCCCTCAGATACGCAGTATTTT
cdr3_aa: CASSSLAGGPSDTQYF

d_call: -
v_call: TRBV25-1
j_call: TRBJ2-5
clone_size: few
cdr3_nt: TGTGCCAGCAGTGAGACGGTTCCCAACCAACAAGAGACCCAGTACTTC
cdr3_aa: CASSETVPNQQETQYF

d_call: TRBD1
v_call: TRBV19
j_call: TRBJ2-7
clone_size: -
cdr3_nt: TGTGCCACCCGGACAGGTGGGCGCAGTGATATGGAGCAGTACTTC
cdr3_aa: CATRTGGRSDMEQYF

d_call: -
v_call: TRBV5-1
j_call: TRBJ1-1
clone_size: -
cdr3_nt: TGCGCCAGCAGCGGGGTAACAACGAACACTGAAGCTTTCTTT
cdr3_aa: CASSGVTTNTEAFF

d_call: -
v_call: TRBV24-1
j_call: TRBJ2-1
clone_size: -
cdr3_nt: TGTGCCACCAGTGATATGACAGGGGAGGGATACAATGAGCAGTTCTTC
cdr3_aa: CATSDMTGEGYNEQFF

d_call: TRBD1
v_call: TRBV5-1
j_call: TRBJ2-2
clone_size: many
cdr3_nt: TGCGCCAGCAGCTTCGGGCAGGGGGCCACCGGGGAGCTGTTTTTT
cdr3_aa: CASSFGQGATGELFF

d_call: TRBD2
v_call: TRBV6-2/TRBV6-3
j_call: TRBJ2-7
clone_size: -
cdr3_nt: TGTGCCAGCAGTTACTCGAAGCTAGCGGATTTCTACGAGCAGTACTTC
cdr3_aa: CASSYSKLADFYEQYF

d_call: -
v_call: TRBV11-2
j_call: TRBJ1-1
clone_size: -
cdr3_nt: TGTGCCAGCAGCTTGTCGGGGACATGGAGAACTGAAGCTTTCTTT
cdr3_aa: CASSLSGTWRTEAFF

d_call: -
v_call: TRBV7-9
j_call: TRBJ1-4
clone_size: few
cdr3_nt: TGTGCCAGCAGCTTCGTTGGGATGGTAGCGGATGAAAAACTGTTTTTT
cdr3_aa: CASSFVGMVADEKLFF

d_call: -
v_call: TRBV3-1
j_call: TRBJ2-7
clone_size: many
cdr3_nt: TGTGCCAGCAGCCAAGAACAGCTGGGTCTGTACTTC
cdr3_aa: CASSQEQLGLYF

d_call: TRBD1
v_call: TRBV7-6
j_call: TRBJ2-7
clone_size: -
cdr3_nt: TGTGCCAGCAGCTTAGCGGGACAGGGCATCTACGAGCAGTACTTC
cdr3_aa: CASSLAGQGIYEQYF

d_call: -
v_call: TRBV27
j_call: TRBJ2-7
clone_size: -
cdr3_nt: TGTGCCAGCAGCCCCGGGGGGACATACGGCCACGAGCAGTACTTC
cdr3_aa: CASSPGGTYGHEQYF

d_call: TRBD2
v_call: TRBV12-3/TRBV12-4
j_call: TRBJ2-5
clone_size: many
cdr3_nt: TGTGCCAGCAGCCTCGGGACTAGCCAAGAGACCCAGTACTTC
cdr3_aa: CASSLGTSQETQYF

d_call: TRBD1
v_call: TRBV29-1
j_call: TRBJ1-2
clone_size: few
cdr3_nt: TGCAGCGTTGAAGGGACAGGGGACGGCTACACCTTC
cdr3_aa: CSVEGTGDGYTF

d_call: -
v_call: TRBV2
j_call: TRBJ2-7
clone_size: many
cdr3_nt: TGTGCCAGCAGCTTGGGGGGAGGCGAGCAGTACTTC
cdr3_aa: CASSLGGGEQYF

d_call: -
v_call: TRBV6-2/TRBV6-3
j_call: TRBJ1-5
clone_size: few
cdr3_nt: TGTGCCAGCGCGAAAGGCAATCAGCCCCAGCATTTT
cdr3_aa: CASAKGNQPQHF

d_call: -
v_call: TRBV25-1
j_call: TRBJ2-3
clone_size: many
cdr3_nt: TGTGCCAGCACACCAAGTCTCACTAGCACAGATACGCAGTATTTT
cdr3_aa: CASTPSLTSTDTQYF

d_call: -
v_call: TRBV20-1
j_call: TRBJ2-3
clone_size: many
cdr3_nt: TGCAGTGCTAGAGACTTCCAGGGATCAGATACGCAGTATTTT
cdr3_aa: CSARDFQGSDTQYF

d_call: -
v_call: TRBV28
j_call: TRBJ2-7
clone_size: few
cdr3_nt: TGTGCCAGCAGTTTTGCAGGGCAGAGCTCCTACGAGCAGTACTTC
cdr3_aa: CASSFAGQSSYEQYF

d_call: TRBD1
v_call: TRBV2
j_call: TRBJ1-4
clone_size: -
cdr3_nt: TGTGCCAGCAGGATCGGGACAGCTAATGAAAAACTGTTTTTT
cdr3_aa: CASRIGTANEKLFF

d_call: -
v_call: TRBV7-3
j_call: TRBJ1-5
clone_size: few
cdr3_nt: TGTGCCAGCAGCCCAGCTCCAAATCAGCCCCAGCATTTT
cdr3_aa: CASSPAPNQPQHF

d_call: -
v_call: TRBV6-5
j_call: TRBJ1-6
clone_size: -
cdr3_nt: TGTGCCAGCAGTTTTGACAGCCTAAATTCACCCCTCCACTTT
cdr3_aa: CASSFDSLNSPLHF

d_call: -
v_call: TRBV25-1
j_call: TRBJ1-6
clone_size: many
cdr3_nt: TGTGCCAGCAGTGAATTTAATTCACCCCTCCACTTT
cdr3_aa: CASSEFNSPLHF

d_call: -
v_call: TRBV6-2/TRBV6-3
j_call: TRBJ1-1
clone_size: many
cdr3_nt: TGTGCCAGCAGTTCGGGGGGACATACGAACACTGAAGCTTTCTTT
cdr3_aa: CASSSGGHTNTEAFF